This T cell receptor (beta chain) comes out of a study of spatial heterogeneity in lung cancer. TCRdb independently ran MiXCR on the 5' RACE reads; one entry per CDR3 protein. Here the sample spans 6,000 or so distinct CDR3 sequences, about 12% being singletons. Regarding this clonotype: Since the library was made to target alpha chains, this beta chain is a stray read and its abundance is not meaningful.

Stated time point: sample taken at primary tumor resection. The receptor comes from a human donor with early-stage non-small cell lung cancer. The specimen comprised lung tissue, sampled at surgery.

The CDR3 region is CASSTQGYGNQPQHF. The CDR3 nucleotides read TGTGCCAGCAGTACCCAGGGGTACGGCAATCAGCCCCAGCATTTT. This chain connects TRBV6-2 or TRBV6-3 to TRBJ1-5, with a possible D match to TRBD1 (6 bases). Germline V gives CDR1 MNHEY, CDR2 SVGEGT. V lost 5 bases, J lost 2 bases, and 13 bases lay in between. The CDR3 runs 15 residues.